The entry that follows covers one TCR beta chain sequence. Its antigen is currently not known. Per-nucleotide qualities are absent, and no much larger clonotype sits a single base away. Spanning cysteine to phenylalanine, the CDR3 consists of 15 amino acids. Here the CDR3 DNA is all that survives: 45 bases in frame from base 1. Germline trimming amounts to 6 bases on V and 3 bases on J, with 6 as the count of junction bases outside the gene matches. Sequences MNHEY (CDR1) and SVGEGT (CDR2) are obtained from the germline V gene. The method behind the library was the immunoSEQ multiplex PCR assay. TCRdb took this table from immuneACCESS and kept in-frame rearrangements with V and J called. Such tables lack part of the clones; where checked against another copy, unresolved V genes explain under half of the gap, and the rest is unexplained. Here the sample has under 55,000 clones; roughly 80% occur a single time. Jointly, the top ten make up around 9.1% of the sample.

This sample is drawn from a study of control samples from healthy donors and cancer patients (TCRdb year 2020). The sequenced sample consisted of blood. The TCR was taken from a man between 70 and 80 years old in good health. The receptor chain draws on TRBV6-2 or TRBV6-3 and TRBJ2-7, with 12 middle bases fitting TRBD2. CDR3 protein: CASSKTSGGNYEQYF. The nucleotide sequence is given as TGTGCCAGCAGCAAGACTAGCGGGGGTAACTACGAGCAGTACTTC.